The present T cell receptor (beta chain) was sequenced within a study of blood T cell repertoires in COVID-19. Overall study: Spain, Italy and the United States supplied samples that represented acute and convalescent COVID-19.

Germline V gene lookup returns CDR1 SGDLS and CDR2 YYNGEE. The CDR3 is 15 residues long. The ends were cut back, 3 bases at V and 1 base at J, with 11 bases in the middle. Original analysis: Reference gene primer amplification gave nucleated cell count estimates. Generated by immunoSEQ multiplex PCR, the TCRdb table keeps only in-frame clones and is missing some. That table furnishes V, J and clone size, whereas the DNA furnished D and trimming. The sample holds around 18,000 clones, over 60% seen once. The J gene is TRBJ2-1, the V gene TRBV9, with D tentatively TRBD1 (6 bases). The receptor's source is a man between 65 and 85 years old with COVID-19, enrolled during active disease. Sequencing was carried out using peripheral blood. The CDR3 DNA is TGTGCCAGCAGCGCAACAGGGTTATCCTACAATGAGCAGTTCTTC. Translated, it gives CASSATGLSYNEQFF.